The 8 T cell receptor beta chains listed next were all sequenced from one sample in a study of T cells in Graves' hyperthyroidism and ophthalmopathy. TCR beta CDR3 regions were amplified from RNA transcripts. HTBI primers were used for first-round RT-PCR of the TCR CDR3. One entry per CDR3 protein results from TCRdb running MiXCR on the multiplex PCR reads. Seen here are a few hundred thousand distinct CDR3 sequences, more than 12% observed once, and the top ten hold 15% to 20%. Material for sequencing was blood. These receptors came from a woman aged 30 to 39 with Graves' ophthalmopathy.

This clonotype came up many times. The genes are TRBV15 and TRBJ2-3; 8 nucleotides match TRBD1. J gave up 7 bases and V 2 bases, and 14 bases lay outside the gene matches. The CDR3 extends over 17 amino acids. Germline V lookup: CDR1 LNHNV, CDR2 YYDKDF (reference sequence). CDR3 sequence reads: CATSRHRGNTGWNTQYF. DNA of the CDR3: TGTGCCACCAGCAGACACAGGGGGAATACGGGTTGGAATACGCAGTATTTT.

This clonotype was counted between two and nine times. The chain joins TRBV28 to TRBJ1-3, with 7 bases aligning to TRBD1. The CDR3 covers 14 residues. The J segment lost 1 base and the V segment lost 11 bases, leaving 8 bases of the junction unmatched. Germline CDR1 and CDR2: MDHEN and SYDVKM. CDR3 sequence reads: CAAFSGGSGNTIYF. DNA of the CDR3: TGTGCCGCTTTCTCAGGGGGATCTGGAAACACCATATATTTT.

In this sample, this clonotype turned up many times. The chain employs TRBV6-1 and TRBJ2-5; 8 bases are a match to TRBD1. The CDR3 has 12 residues. In germline, CDR1 is MNHNS, CDR2 SASEGT. Unmatched junction bases numbered 3, after V lost 7 bases and J lost 5 bases. CDR3 nucleotide sequence: TGTGCCAGCACAGGGGGCCAGGAGACCCAGTACTTC. Translation: CASTGGQETQYF.

This clonotype was seen ten or more times. The chain combines TRBV2 with TRBJ1-1; D gene ambiguous. The germline CDR1 and CDR2 sequences are SNHLY and FYNNEI. The CDR3 spans 12 residues. V gave up 0 bases and J gave up 2 bases, with 1 base separating them. CDR3 residues: CASSEANTEAFF. CDR3 in DNA: TGTGCCAGCAGTGAAGCAAACACTGAAGCTTTCTTT.

The sample holds many counts of this clonotype. The V call is TRBV7-2, the J call TRBJ1-2; D is undetermined. CDR3 size: 13 residues. Trimming left V 3 bases short and J 2 bases short, with 7 bases between. CDR1 is SGHTA, CDR2 FQGNSA, per germline. CDR3 protein: CASSFGINYGYTF. The CDR3 DNA reads as TGTGCCAGCAGCTTTGGCATAAACTATGGCTACACCTTC. The complete variable domain, with remaining parts taken from reference TRBV7-2 and TRBJ1-2, reads GAGVSQSPSNKVTEKGKDVELRCDPISGHTALYWYRQSLGQGLEFLIYFQGNSAPDKSGLPSDRFSAERTGGSVSTLTIQRTQQEDSAVYLCASSFGINYGYTFGSGTRLTVV.

Many counts were recorded for this clonotype. The rearrangement uses TRBV5-8 and TRBJ2-7; D is possibly TRBD1 (6 bases). Germline V lookup: CDR1 SGHTS, CDR2 YDEGEE. V lost 4 bases, J lost 6 bases, and 20 bases lay in between. The CDR3 consists of 15 residues. CDR3 residues: CASSATGTPTREQYF. The CDR3, as DNA: TGTGCCAGCAGCGCCACCGGGACACCAACTCGCGAGCAGTACTTC.

This chain uses TRBV7-8 with TRBJ2-4, with 7 bases lining up with TRBD1. From germline, CDR1 is SGHVS and CDR2 FQNEAQ. This CDR3 comprises 14 residues. Trimming removed 5 bases from V and 4 bases from J; junction bases left unmatched: 5. The CDR3 sequence: CASSTRDRKNIQYF. Written as DNA, the CDR3 is TGTGCCAGCAGCACCCGGGACAGAAAAAACATTCAGTACTTC.

The V and J genes are TRBV7-9 and TRBJ1-2; D call uncertain. Deletions cut 3 bases from V and 6 bases from J, with 23 bases between. This CDR3 has 17 residues. CDR1 SEHNR and CDR2 FQNEAQ come from the germline V gene (reference sequence). The CDR3 DNA reads TGTGCCAGCAGCTTTTTCACATTGTCGGATCGAAATGATGGCTACACCTTC. Amino acids: CASSFFTLSDRNDGYTF. The full variable domain, in which reference TRBV7-9 and TRBJ1-2 provide the parts outside the CDR3, is DTGVSQNPRHKITKRGQNVTFRCDPISEHNRLYWYRQTLGQGPEFLTYFQNEAQLEKSRLLSDRFSAERPKGSFSTLEIQRTEQGDSAMYLCASSFFTLSDRNDGYTFGSGTRLTVV.